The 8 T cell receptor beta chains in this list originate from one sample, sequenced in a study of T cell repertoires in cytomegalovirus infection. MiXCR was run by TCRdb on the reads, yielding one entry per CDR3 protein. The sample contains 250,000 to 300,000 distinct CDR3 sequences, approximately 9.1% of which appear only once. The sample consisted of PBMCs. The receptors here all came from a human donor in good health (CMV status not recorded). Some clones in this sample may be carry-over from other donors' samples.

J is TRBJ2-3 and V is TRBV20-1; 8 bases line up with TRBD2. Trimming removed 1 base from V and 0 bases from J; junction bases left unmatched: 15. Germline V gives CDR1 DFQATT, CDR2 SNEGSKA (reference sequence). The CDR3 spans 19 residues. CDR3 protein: CSARVFLSSGSLSTDTQYF. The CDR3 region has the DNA TGCAGTGCTAGAGTTTTCTTGTCCAGCGGGAGTTTGAGCACAGATACGCAGTATTTT.

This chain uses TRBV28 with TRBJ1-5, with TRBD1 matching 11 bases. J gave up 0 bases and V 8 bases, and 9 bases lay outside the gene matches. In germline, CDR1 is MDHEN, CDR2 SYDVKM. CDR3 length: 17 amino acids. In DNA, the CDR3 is TGTGCCAGCTCATCGGGACAGGGGGATTATAGCAATCAGCCCCAGCATTTT. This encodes CASSSGQGDYSNQPQHF.

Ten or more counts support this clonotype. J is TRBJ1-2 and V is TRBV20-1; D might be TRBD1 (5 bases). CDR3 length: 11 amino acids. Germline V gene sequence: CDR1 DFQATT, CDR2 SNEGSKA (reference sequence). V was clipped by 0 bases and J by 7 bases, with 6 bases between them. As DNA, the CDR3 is TGCAGTGCTAGAGAGGGGCCTGGCTACACCTTC. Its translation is CSAREGPGYTF.

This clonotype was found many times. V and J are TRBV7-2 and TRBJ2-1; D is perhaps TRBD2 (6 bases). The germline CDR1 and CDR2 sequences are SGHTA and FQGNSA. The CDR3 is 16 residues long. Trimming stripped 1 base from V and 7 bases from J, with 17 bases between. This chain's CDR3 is CASSLGGSGSQNEQFF. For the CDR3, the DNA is TGTGCCAGCAGCTTAGGGGGCTCCGGGAGTCAAAATGAGCAGTTCTTC.

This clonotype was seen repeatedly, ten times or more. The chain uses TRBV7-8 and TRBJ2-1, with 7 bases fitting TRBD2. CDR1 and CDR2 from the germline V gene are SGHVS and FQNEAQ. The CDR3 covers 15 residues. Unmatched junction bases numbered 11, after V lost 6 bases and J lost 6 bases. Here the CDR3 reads CASRGGLGRGNEQFF. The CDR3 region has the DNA TGTGCCAGCAGGGGCGGACTAGGTCGAGGCAATGAGCAGTTCTTC.

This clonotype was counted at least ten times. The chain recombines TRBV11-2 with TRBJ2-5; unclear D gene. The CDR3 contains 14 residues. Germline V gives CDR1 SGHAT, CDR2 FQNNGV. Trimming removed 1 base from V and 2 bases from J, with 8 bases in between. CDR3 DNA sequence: TGTGCCAGCAGCTTAGGGCGGAAACAAGAGACCCAGTACTTC. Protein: CASSLGRKQETQYF.

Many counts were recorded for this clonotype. This chain's CDR3 is CASSLVQVPSPLHF. As DNA, the CDR3 is TGTGCCAGCAGCTTAGTGCAGGTTCCTTCACCCCTCCACTTT. V is TRBV7-2 and J is TRBJ1-6; D is uncertain. CDR3 size: 14 residues. CDR1 and CDR2 from the germline V gene are SGHTA and FQGNSA. Trimming took 1 base from V and 9 from J, leaving 10 bases between them.

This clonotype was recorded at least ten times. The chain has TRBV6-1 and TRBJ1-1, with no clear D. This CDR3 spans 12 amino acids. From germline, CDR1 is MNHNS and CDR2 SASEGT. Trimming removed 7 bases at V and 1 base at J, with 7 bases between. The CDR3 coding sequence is TGTGCCAGCACGAGGAAGAACACTGAAGCTTTCTTT. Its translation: CASTRKNTEAFF.